A selection of T cell receptor beta chains follows, all from one sample in a study of shared clonotypes between healthy human individuals. Assay used: immunoSEQ multiplex PCR; TCRdb lists only in-frame clones, some missing. This sample has fewer than 400,000 clones, with around 72% found just once. Sequenced input: memory CD4+ T cells sorted from blood. Receptors were obtained from a man aged 25-45 years in good health. The CDR3 runs from the conserved cysteine through the conserved F or W.

V gene,CDR3 protein
TRBV5-8,CASSWTVGLTPGTEAFF
TRBV29-1,CSVGGGWAMNTEAFF
TRBV4-2,CASSQYGQGNTIYF
TRBV7-9,CASSFDGSRYEQYF
TRBV19,CASSTGRGTGELFF
TRBV28,CASSLFGGGPGNEKLFF
TRBV10-3,CAISAPGGYEQYF
TRBV6-1,CASSEYTGGTEAFF
TRBV5-4,CASSRGSSNTGELFF
TRBV11-2,CASSFLTSGSLDEQFF
TRBV5-6,CASSYLGQSSYEQYF
TRBV5-4,CASSFTSGFSTDTQYF
TRBV7-6,CASSLWGDGYTF
TRBV6-1,CASSEAGHSNQPQHF
TRBV5-1,CASSLGVAGANVLTF
TRBV7-8,CASSFLGVGSAARYEQYF
TRBV10-3,CAIRDGRFGGSYEQYF
TRBV4-2,CASSQSGGLNEQYF
TRBV5-5,CASSLAEAPRNQPQHF
TRBV9,CASSETPKGSQETQYF
TRBV5-1,CASSPNPLGQVSVNTEAFF
TRBV4-3,CASSQSGTGGLGYTF
TRBV7-2,CASRIRQGANTIYF
TRBV5-1,CASSSSGGTEAFF
TRBV18,CASSTQTGGDRDTQYF
TRBV5-6,CASSRLSGQETQYF
TRBV5-1,CASSSEAGRKTQYF
TRBV5-6,CASSSSGTGVYQPQHF
TRBV30,CAWSVRRGGNEKLFF
TRBV27,CASSLTTGGDEAFF
TRBV6-4,CASSVLAGVGNTGELFF
TRBV28,CASSLGVVGNQPQHF
TRBV6-1,CASWWGRGNCIF
TRBV7-8,CASSWTLGGEGNTIYF
TRBV11-2,CASSSQGGTYEQYF
TRBV10-1,CASSESGARKFF
TRBV25-1,CASSASGGETQYF
TRBV5-1,CASSLGPSRKFF
TRBV7-9,CASSPRGQGEQYF
TRBV5-4,CASSRKDRVENTIYF
TRBV7-9,CASSLANANTEAFF
TRBV5-4,CASSLGPLGGRSNEQFF
TRBV28,CASSLLGENTEAFF
TRBV15,CATSRGTETYEQYF
TRBV11-2,CASTKGQGFTDTQYF